This paragraph reports one T cell receptor beta chain. The method was immunoSEQ multiplex PCR; TCRdb's version includes in-frame clones alone and lacks a portion of them. The data show hundreds of thousands of clones, with approximately 85% seen just once and over 0.008% held by the top ten. The source of the sample is a study of shared T cell receptors in the human thymus. This CDR3 is built from 15 residues. Germline V CDR1 and CDR2: LNHDA, SQIVND (reference sequence). V shed 6 bases, J shed 2 bases, and the junction held 7 bases outside the gene matches. The same specimen was also included in a second study, on human thymus T cells. Turning to that study: Donation came from healthy Finnish infants having corrective surgery for congenital heart defects. Resections from corrective heart surgery supplied the thymus tissue. The authors found apparently biased V and J gene usage in thymic and blood repertoires. Highly overlapping thymic repertoires in unrelated individuals were reported by related research.

The genes are TRBV19 and TRBJ1-2; 9 bases are a match to TRBD1. This TCR came from a girl less than two years old with a congenital heart defect. Sequencing was done on a sample of thymocytes. The CDR3 DNA sequence: TGTGCCAGTAGAACGAGGACAGGGGCAAACTATGGCTACACCTTC. It codes for CASRTRTGANYGYTF.